The 12 T cell receptor beta chains below all came from one sample that was sequenced in a study of beta chain features in type 1 diabetes. The study reverse transcribed the entire isolated RNA, so it sequenced expressed TCRB transcripts. Method: immunoSEQ multiplex PCR; TCRdb's copy keeps in-frame clones and lacks some. Of 110,000 or so clones in the sample, under 40% were seen once. The sequencing sample was made of stem cell memory CD4+ T cells from blood. These receptors came from a woman between 18 and 29 years old in good health.

The chain joins TRBV28 to TRBJ1-5, with D maybe TRBD1 (5 bases). Germline V CDR1 and CDR2: MDHEN, SYDVKM. This CDR3 comprises 16 residues. V was clipped by 5 bases and J by 2 bases, with 16 bases between them. The CDR3 sequence: CASSPGGSGGNQPQHF. In DNA form, the CDR3 reads TGTGCCAGCAGTCCGGGGGGGAGTGGAGGCAATCAGCCCCAGCATTTT.

The chain combines TRBV10-3 with TRBJ2-5, with D tentatively TRBD1 (5 bases). This CDR3 has 12 amino acids. Germline V gene data show CDR1 as ENHRY and CDR2 as SYGVKD. Trimming pared 6 bases from V and 7 bases from J, leaving 12 bases between. The CDR3, as DNA: TGTGCCATCAGGATCCCTAGGGGGACCCAGTACTTC. Translating gives CAIRIPRGTQYF.

The chain recombines TRBV15 with TRBJ2-5; D gene ambiguous. The V end was cut by 6 bases, the J end by 1 base, with 6 bases between. The CDR3 sequence is 12 residues long. Germline assignment: CDR1 LNHNV and CDR2 YYDKDF (reference sequence). The CDR3 DNA sequence: TGTGCCACCAGTCGACTCCAAGAGACCCAGTACTTC. Amino acid sequence: CATSRLQETQYF.

This clone was seen more than once but under ten times. This chain connects TRBV5-1 to TRBJ1-2, with 7 bases identical to TRBD1. Germline values: CDR1 SGHRS, CDR2 YFSETQ. J gave up 2 bases and V 4 bases, and 2 bases lay outside the gene matches. This CDR3 spans 13 amino acids. Here the CDR3 reads CASSPDRNYGYTF. CDR3 DNA sequence: TGCGCCAGCAGCCCGGACAGGAACTATGGCTACACCTTC.

The CDR3 DNA reads TGTGCCAGCAGCTTCGGCGGCTATGGCTACACCTTC. It encodes CASSFGGYGYTF. V gene TRBV7-3 combines with J gene TRBJ1-2; D remains ambiguous. CDR1 is SGHTA, CDR2 FQGTGA, per germline. CDR3 length equals 12 residues. Deletions cut 3 bases from V and 4 bases from J, with 6 bases between.

The V and J genes are TRBV7-2 and TRBJ2-7; 8 bases fit TRBD1. The trim removed 3 bases at V and 6 bases at J, leaving 7 bases unmatched. Germline values: CDR1 SGHTA, CDR2 FQGNSA. The CDR3 consists of 14 residues. In DNA, the CDR3 is TGTGCCAGCAGCTTGGGACAGGTACCCTCCGAGCAGTACTTC. Its protein is CASSLGQVPSEQYF.

V usage is TRBV7-9 and J usage is TRBJ2-7; 7 bases line up with TRBD2. This CDR3 comprises 14 residues. The J segment lost 5 bases and the V segment lost 5 bases, leaving 9 bases of the junction unmatched. Per the germline V gene, CDR1 is SEHNR and CDR2 is FQNEAQ (reference sequence). Written as DNA, the CDR3 is TGTGCCAGCAGCCCCGGGACTAATGTAAACGAGCAGTACTTC. Translating gives CASSPGTNVNEQYF.

This clone turned up a few times. V usage is TRBV7-9 and J usage is TRBJ2-3; D is possibly TRBD2 (5 bases). CDR1 SEHNR and CDR2 FQNEAQ come from the germline V gene (reference sequence). CDR3 length equals 15 residues. V lost 2 bases and J 0 bases, leaving 9 bases between the germline ends. The CDR3 loop is CASSLLERSTDTQYF. In DNA form, the CDR3 reads TGTGCCAGCAGCTTACTTGAGCGGAGCACAGATACGCAGTATTTT.

The chain links TRBV28 to TRBJ1-1; 10 bases fit TRBD1. The CDR3 contains 15 residues. Losses at the gene ends were 6 bases for V and 4 bases for J; bases not matched to a gene: 8. Germline V lookup: CDR1 MDHEN, CDR2 SYDVKM. The CDR3 reads CASRRQGALITEAFF. The CDR3 coding sequence is TGTGCCAGCAGAAGACAGGGGGCACTCATCACTGAAGCTTTCTTT.

The rearrangement uses TRBV11-3 and TRBJ2-1, with 8 bases matching TRBD2. CDR3 length: 16 amino acids. The germline V gene encodes CDR1 SGHNT and CDR2 YENEEA. With 2 bases clipped from V and 2 bases from J, the junction kept 5 bases outside the gene matches. Written as DNA, the CDR3 is TGTGCCAGCAGCTTATCACTAGCGGATCCCTACAATGAGCAGTTCTTC. Translation gives CASSLSLADPYNEQFF.

This clone was counted a few times. This chain connects TRBV20-1 to TRBJ2-5; D is uncertain. From germline, CDR1 is DFQATT and CDR2 SNEGSKA (reference sequence). This CDR3 comprises 10 residues. Trimming cost V 0 bases and J 7 bases, with 3 bases left between them. CDR3 region: CSARERTQYF. The CDR3, as DNA: TGCAGTGCTAGAGAGCGGACCCAGTACTTC.

This clone was observed a few times. The chain links TRBV27 to TRBJ2-7; 9 bases map to TRBD1. CDR3 length: 13 residues. Looked up from germline, CDR1 is MNHEY and CDR2 is SMNVEV (reference sequence). Trimming took 8 bases from V and 3 from J; bases not matched to a gene: 5. CDR3 DNA sequence: TGTGCCAGCCGCGGGACAGGGCGCTACGAGCAGTACTTC. Amino acids: CASRGTGRYEQYF.